This T cell receptor (beta chain) was obtained from a study of shared clonotypes between healthy human individuals. Trimming pared 4 bases from V and 8 bases from J, leaving 10 bases between. CDR3 size: 12 residues. Germline V gives CDR1 SGDLS, CDR2 YYNGEE. Study findings and constraints: Limited genetic and exposure-history diversity came from having few donors.

Healthy HIV-negative adults with no recent acute infections or vaccinations were recruited as donors. It was at deep level that the assay was run. TCRdb's copy holds only in-frame clones and misses some; the assay was immunoSEQ multiplex PCR. The sample lists 2 million to 2.5 million clones, under 95% occurring once. With regard to this clone: Its antigen is not known.

J is TRBJ1-3 and V is TRBV9; D is undetermined. The clonotype comes from a man younger than 30 in good health. Some clones in this sample may be carry-over from other donors' samples. Sequences were obtained from naive CD4+ T cells from PBMCs. Indicated subset: CD45RA+ positively selected. The DNA for the CDR3 is TGTGCCAGCAGCATCGACCGGGACACCATATATTTT. Its protein is CASSIDRDTIYF.